The rows below give T cell receptor beta chains drawn from one sample of a study of T cell responses to AZD1222 COVID-19 vaccine. Method: immunoSEQ multiplex PCR; TCRdb's copy keeps in-frame clones and lacks some. Among some 130,000 clones, over 75% were seen once, and the ten largest hold over 2.5%. Sequences were derived from peripheral blood, sampled on day 0 of AZD1222 vaccination. The origin of the receptors is an adult in good health. Each CDR3 is given with its conserved first and last residue. D genes are given only for firm matches. The size entry is marked missing in some rows and otherwise reads once, few, many or a size class.

D gene	V gene	J gene	clone size	CDR3 DNA	CDR3 protein
TRBD1	TRBV6-5	TRBJ2-2	-	TGTGCCAGCGAGCGACAGGGGCGGACCGGGGAGCTGTTTTTT	CASERQGRTGELFF
TRBD2	TRBV7-9	TRBJ2-1	-	TGTGCCAGCAAGAGCGGGACCTACAATGAGCAGTTCTTC	CASKSGTYNEQFF
-	TRBV7-8	TRBJ2-1	-	TGTGCCAGCAGCTTAGCGGGACCGTACTACAATGAGCAGTTCTTC	CASSLAGPYYNEQFF
-	TRBV5-1	TRBJ1-2	-	TGCGCCAGCAGAGGGAGGGAGAACTATGGCTACACCTTC	CASRGRENYGYTF
-	TRBV7-9	TRBJ1-2	once	TGTGCCAGCAGCTGGCCCAGGGATGGCTACACCTTC	CASSWPRDGYTF
-	TRBV19	TRBJ1-4	-	TGTGCCAGTACCGTCCGCCGGGGGCCTAATGAAAAACTGTTTTTT	CASTVRRGPNEKLFF
-	TRBV9	TRBJ1-3	-	TGTGCCAGCAGCGTATCCCAGGGGCGATCCTCTGGAAACACCATATATTTT	CASSVSQGRSSGNTIYF
TRBD1	TRBV12-5	TRBJ1-2	-	TGTGCTAGTGGTTGGGAGACAGGGGGTAGTGGCTACACCTTC	CASGWETGGSGYTF
TRBD1	TRBV7-2	TRBJ2-7	-	TGTGCCAGCAGCCCGAAGTTGGACAGGAGCTCCTACGAGCAGTACTTC	CASSPKLDRSSYEQYF
-	TRBV5-1	TRBJ1-4	-	TGCGCCAGCAGCTTGGCAGGGACTAATGAAAAACTGTTTTTT	CASSLAGTNEKLFF
-	TRBV10-3	TRBJ1-2	-	TGTGCCATCAGTGAGTCGAGGGACTATGGCTACACCTTC	CAISESRDYGYTF
-	TRBV19	TRBJ2-7	-	TGTGCCAGTAAACTGGCGATGGGCTCCTACGAGCAGTACTTC	CASKLAMGSYEQYF
TRBD1	TRBV30	TRBJ1-1	-	TGTGCCTGGGGGACAGGAGGAAAAGCTTTCTTT	CAWGTGGKAFF
-	TRBV7-9	TRBJ1-2	-	TGTGCCAGCAGCTTTTCAGGGGTGGTCTATGGCTACACCTTC	CASSFSGVVYGYTF
-	TRBV19	TRBJ2-1	-	TGTGCCAGTAGTATTCACAGGGAACCCCACAATGAGCAGTTCTTC	CASSIHREPHNEQFF
-	TRBV27	TRBJ2-1	once	TGTGCCAGCAGTTCCGCGGGTCATCCCTACAATGAGCAGTTCTTC	CASSSAGHPYNEQFF